This TCR beta chain was profiled in a study of blood T cell repertoires in COVID-19. J gave up 4 bases and V 5 bases, and 8 bases lay outside the gene matches. The CDR3 is 15 amino acids. Germline CDR1 WNHNN, CDR2 SYGVQD (reference sequence). The count of this clone is one. Repertoires were generated with immunoSEQ multiplex PCR, while TCRdb's copy carries only in-frame clones and drops some. The sample holds some 210,000 clones, more than 70% seen once. The source is a man aged 30 to 45 with acute COVID-19. This chain connects TRBV10-1 to TRBJ1-3; 7 bases fit TRBD1. Sequenced material: PBMCs or T cells enriched from blood (not recorded which). In DNA form, the CDR3 reads TGCGCCAGCAGTCCCGGGACAGCTATCGGAAACACCATATATTTT. Its translation is CASSPGTAIGNTIYF.